The 5 T cell receptor beta chains listed next were all sequenced from one sample in a study of T cells after yellow fever vaccination. TCRdb recomputed calls from the 5' RACE reads with MiXCR, one row per CDR3 protein. Of 500,000 to 550,000 distinct CDR3 sequences listed, less than 25% are singletons. The sample consisted of PBMCs, taken 20 to 25 days after the first yellow fever vaccination. The origin of the receptors is a man between 18 and 29 years old who received the YFV17D yellow fever vaccine.

V is TRBV6-1 and J is TRBJ1-1; D unclear. The CDR3 consists of 11 residues. Per the germline V gene, CDR1 is MNHNS and CDR2 is SASEGT. The V end lost 8 bases, the J end lost 4 bases, and 8 bases lay between the germline ends. The DNA for the CDR3 is TGTGCCAGCGGATGGGGCACTGAAGCTTTCTTT. Translating it yields CASGWGTEAFF.

This clonotype was seen more than once but under ten times. This chain joins TRBV9 and TRBJ2-5; possible D gene TRBD2, 6 bases. The V gene's germline CDR1 is SGDLS and CDR2 YYNGEE. The CDR3 has 15 residues. Between the trimmed V and J ends, which lost 3 bases and 1 base, there was a span of 13 bases. DNA for the CDR3: TGTGCCAGCAGCGGGGCAGGGAGGATCCAAGAGACCCAGTACTTC. Its translation is CASSGAGRIQETQYF.

The chain employs TRBV4-1 and TRBJ1-1; D is perhaps TRBD1 (5 bases). CDR1 MGHRA and CDR2 YSYEKL come from the germline V gene. Trimming removed 2 bases from V and 1 base from J, with 14 bases in between. The CDR3 is made up of 16 amino acids. CDR3 residues: CASSQHPGTRNTEAFF. The CDR3 DNA is TGCGCCAGCAGCCAACATCCCGGGACTAGGAACACTGAAGCTTTCTTT.

The chain links TRBV19 to TRBJ2-3; TRBD2 aligns across 10 bases. The germline V gene has CDR1 LNHDA and CDR2 SQIVND (reference sequence). The CDR3 length is 17 residues. V trimming: 2 bases; J trimming: 3 bases; junction bases outside the gene matches: 8. The CDR3: CASSISSGGIWTDTQYF. The CDR3 DNA sequence: TGTGCCAGTAGTATAAGTAGCGGGGGGATCTGGACAGATACGCAGTATTTT.

The genes are TRBV5-1 and TRBJ2-5; D perhaps matches TRBD2 (6 bases). CDR3 size: 15 residues. Germline V gene lookup returns CDR1 SGHRS and CDR2 YFSETQ. V was cut by 0 bases and J by 6 bases, with 15 bases left in between. The CDR3 is CASSLGWEVQKTQYF. The CDR3 nucleotides read TGCGCCAGCAGCTTGGGTTGGGAGGTTCAGAAGACCCAGTACTTC.